The 8 T cell receptor beta chains below all came from one sample that was sequenced in a study of Ad26.COV2.S vaccination and SARS-CoV-2 variants. Only in-frame clones appear in the TCRdb table, and some are missing; sequencing was by immunoSEQ multiplex PCR. The sample has fewer than 300,000 clones, 70% to 90% seen once. Treatment meaning: over 15 received Ad26.COV2.S at low or high dose, single or two shots; 5 received placebo; per-sample allocation not given. Sampling happened 63 days after the first vaccine or placebo injection. The material was peripheral blood, obtained in a trial of Ad26.COV2.S vaccine versus placebo. These receptors were obtained from a person aged 18-60 years who received the Ad26.COV2.S COVID-19 vaccine or a placebo.

V gene TRBV27 combines with J gene TRBJ2-5; D not resolved. Germline-derived CDR1 and CDR2 are MNHEY and SMNVEV (reference sequence). There are 13 residues in the CDR3. V lost 2 bases, J lost 2 bases, and 6 bases lay in between. The CDR3 spells CASSLGQQETQYF. The CDR3 nucleotides are TGTGCCAGCAGTTTAGGGCAGCAAGAGACCCAGTACTTC.

J is TRBJ1-6 and V is TRBV11-2, with TRBD1 as a possible D gene (6 bases). The CDR3 consists of 16 residues. V was cut by 2 bases and J by 9 bases, with 17 bases left in between. Germline CDR1 and CDR2: SGHAT and FQNNGV. Written as DNA, the CDR3 is TGTGCCAGCAGCTTAATTAAGGGGGGCGTAAGTTCACCCCTCCACTTT. It codes for CASSLIKGGVSSPLHF.

V usage is TRBV13 and J usage is TRBJ1-1; 10 nucleotides match TRBD1. The germline V gene has CDR1 PRHDT and CDR2 FYEKMQ (reference sequence). The CDR3 spans 15 residues. Unmatched junction bases numbered 10, after V lost 5 bases and J lost 7 bases. CDR3 region: CASSATGTGANEAFF. The CDR3 region has the DNA TGTGCCAGCAGCGCCACCGGGACAGGGGCGAATGAAGCTTTCTTT.

The gene calls are TRBV18 and TRBJ2-7; 10 nucleotides match TRBD1. Trimming cost V 5 bases and J 4 bases; bases outside gene matches: 5. CDR1 is KGHSH, CDR2 LQKENI, per germline. The CDR3 runs to 14 residues. CDR3 nucleotide sequence: TGTGCCAGCTCAGAGGGGACAGGGGTTTACGAGCAGTACTTC. Amino acids: CASSEGTGVYEQYF.

Worth noting for this clone: An end of the junction does not agree with germline; a read error may underlie this. The chain combines TRBV3-1 (or the pseudogene TRBV3-2) with TRBJ1-5; a weak D match, TRBD1 (5 bases). In germline, CDR1 is LGHDT, CDR2 YNNKEL (reference sequence). This CDR3 is built from 17 residues. The CDR3 sequence: CARSQWAGGGRNQPQHF. CDR3 DNA sequence: TGTGCCCGCAGCCAATGGGCGGGGGGGGGAAGGAATCAGCCCCAGCATTTT.

The chain joins TRBV5-6 to TRBJ1-1, with 12 bases identical to TRBD1. Looked up from germline, CDR1 is SGHDT and CDR2 is YYEEEE. With 4 bases clipped from V and 3 bases from J, the junction kept 10 bases outside the gene matches. The CDR3 length is 17 residues. CDR3 sequence (DNA): TGTGCCAGCAGCCTCCGGGACAGGGGGCTCGTCGACACTGAAGCTTTCTTT. Protein: CASSLRDRGLVDTEAFF. The complete variable domain, with remaining parts taken from reference TRBV5-6 and TRBJ1-1, reads DAGVTQSPTHLIKTRGQQVTLRCSPKSGHDTVSWYQQALGQGPQFIFQYYEEEERQRGNFPDRFSGHQFPNYSSELNVNALLLGDSALYLCASSLRDRGLVDTEAFFGQGTRLTVV.

The genes are TRBV10-3 and TRBJ2-1; D unresolved. Germline loops: CDR1 ENHRY, CDR2 SYGVKD. CDR3 size: 14 residues. Trimming left V 4 bases short and J 2 bases short, with 9 bases between. The DNA for the CDR3 is TGTGCCATCAGTGTAGGCGGAGCCTACAATGAGCAGTTCTTC. Translating it yields CAISVGGAYNEQFF.

The rearrangement joins TRBV12-3 or TRBV12-4 to TRBJ2-6; D is unclear. This CDR3 region has 13 residues. Trimming pared 4 bases from V and 1 base from J, leaving 2 bases between. The CDR3 sequence is CASSSSGANVLTF. CDR3 in DNA: TGTGCCAGCAGTTCATCTGGGGCCAACGTCCTGACTTTC.